What follows are 3 T cell receptor beta chains derived from one specimen sequenced in a study of blood T cell repertoires in COVID-19. Sequencing used immunoSEQ multiplex PCR; TCRdb keeps in-frame clones, though not all of them. The repertoire holds roughly 270,000 clones, with roughly 86% as singletons. Sequencing was carried out using peripheral blood. The receptors here all came from a man between 18 and 29 years old with active or convalescent COVID-19.

The V call is TRBV2, the J call TRBJ2-5; 7 nucleotides match TRBD2. Germline CDR1 and CDR2: SNHLY and FYNNEI. The trim removed 1 base at V and 4 bases at J, leaving 9 bases unmatched. There are 16 residues in the CDR3. Here the CDR3 DNA reads TGTGCCAGCAGTGAAGGGGATACCGGCGGGGGAGAGACCCAGTACTTC. Its protein is CASSEGDTGGGETQYF.

The J gene is TRBJ2-3, the V gene TRBV5-6; the match to TRBD2 covers 12 bases. With V trimmed by 3 bases and J by 2 bases, 7 bases remained unmatched. Germline lookup yields CDR1 SGHDT and CDR2 YYEEEE. The CDR3 totals 17 residues. Here the CDR3 reads CASSYGLAGIYTDTQYF. Written as DNA, the CDR3 is TGTGCCAGCAGCTATGGACTAGCGGGGATTTACACAGATACGCAGTATTTT.

This clone was seen a handful of times. Other DNA sequences in the same sample also yield this CDR3. The V and J genes are TRBV9 and TRBJ2-7, with 9 positions matching TRBD2. Germline CDR1 and CDR2: SGDLS and YYNGEE. J lost 2 bases, V lost 2 bases, and 2 bases had no gene match. CDR3 length equals 14 residues. The CDR3, as DNA: TGTGCCAGCAGCGTCGGCGGGGGGGCCTACGAGCAGTACTTC. It yields the protein CASSVGGGAYEQYF.